This T cell receptor beta chain stems from a study of OX40 agonist ivuxolimab in advanced cancers. Across the whole study: It was ivuxolimab, an agonistic anti-OX40 (CD134) antibody, that patients were treated with.

Overall study findings and caveats: Expanded peripheral T-cell antigen specificity went undetermined.

For this clone: Its target is not known.

Profiled with immunoSEQ multiplex PCR; TCRdb holds only in-frame clones, not every one. The sample has under 90,000 clones, 85% to 90% seen once. CDR3 length: 14 amino acids. Deletions cut 0 bases from V and 5 bases from J, with 11 bases between. CDR1 LNHNV and CDR2 YYDKDF come from the germline V gene (reference sequence). This rearrangement joins TRBV15 to TRBJ2-7; D gene unclear. The sequence came from an adult with an advanced solid tumor such as melanoma, head and neck, liver or kidney cancer. The sequences come from CD4+ or CD8+ T cells sorted from blood, collected in a trial of the OX40 agonist ivuxolimab. The CDR3 loop reads CATSRDRAQDEQYF. As DNA, the CDR3 is TGTGCCACCAGCAGAGATCGTGCGCAGGACGAGCAGTACTTC.